The sequence of this T cell receptor beta chain was determined in a study of cytomegalovirus exposure and HLA in healthy donors. The data were produced by immunoSEQ multiplex PCR, yet TCRdb's version contains in-frame clones alone and is incomplete. This sample has fewer than 100,000 clones, with around 94% found just once. A few counts support this clone. Germline V lookup: CDR1 GTSNPN, CDR2 SVGIG (reference sequence). This CDR3 is 14 amino acids long. Trimming stripped 1 base from V and 8 bases from J, with 14 bases between. The roughly 120-subject validation cohort, separate from the approximately 670-subject first cohort, included the donors.

This chain connects TRBV30 to TRBJ1-4; tentative D call: TRBD1 (6 bases). The origin of this receptor is a woman aged 18-29 years in good health and CMV-seropositive. Specimen: PBMCs. The CDR3: CAWSGNREYEKLFF. DNA for the CDR3: TGTGCCTGGAGTGGGAACAGGGAATACGAAAAACTGTTTTTT.